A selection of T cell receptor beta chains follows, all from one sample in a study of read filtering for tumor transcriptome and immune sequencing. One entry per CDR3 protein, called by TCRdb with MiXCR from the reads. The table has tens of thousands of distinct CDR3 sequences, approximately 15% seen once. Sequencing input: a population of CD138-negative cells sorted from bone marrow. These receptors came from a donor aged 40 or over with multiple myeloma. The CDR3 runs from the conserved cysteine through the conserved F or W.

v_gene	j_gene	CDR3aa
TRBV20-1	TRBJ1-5	CSARESGHQPQHF
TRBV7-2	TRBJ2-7	CASSLGSSGTYEQYF
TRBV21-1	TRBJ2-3	CASSKREREARDTQYF
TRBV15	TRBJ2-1	CATSASGKGNEQFF
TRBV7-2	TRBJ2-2	CASSLVAGNTGELFF
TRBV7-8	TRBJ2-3	CASSSRGSGGGTDTQYF
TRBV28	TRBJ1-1	CASSLPPYTEAFF
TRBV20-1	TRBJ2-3	CSASRLAGYTDTQYF
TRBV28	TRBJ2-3	CASSSQADTQYF
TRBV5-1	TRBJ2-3	CASSLSVQGARTDTQYF
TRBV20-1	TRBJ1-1	CSAYTGGTEAFF
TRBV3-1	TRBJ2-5	CASSQDPPSGRQETQYF
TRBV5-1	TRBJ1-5	CASSTGQEPSLFYYSNQPQHF
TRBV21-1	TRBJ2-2	CASSKVGNAGELFF
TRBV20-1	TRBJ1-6	CSAGLAPRGNSPLHF
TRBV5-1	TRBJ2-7	CASTPWTGDSEQYF
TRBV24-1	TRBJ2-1	CATSDSSGSSYNEQFF
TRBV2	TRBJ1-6	CASRIGTVGNSPLHF
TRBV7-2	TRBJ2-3	CASSLRSAGERRSTDTQYF
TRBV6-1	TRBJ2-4	CASSQLQGQGIQYF
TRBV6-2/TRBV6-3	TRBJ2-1	CASSLTSGRLNEQSF
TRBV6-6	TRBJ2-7	CASSRAGGVGAYEQYF
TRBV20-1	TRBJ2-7	CSASFWDSGQPYEQYF
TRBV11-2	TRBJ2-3	CASSLGLAGDTQYF
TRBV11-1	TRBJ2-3	CASSLDGSTDTQYF
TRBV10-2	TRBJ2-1	CASSESGLAGVVNEQFF
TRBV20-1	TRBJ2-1	CGARTNRGLFF